These 20 T cell receptor beta chains share one sample of origin, sequenced in a study of preoperative IRX-2 immunotherapy in early breast cancer. Regarding treatment: preoperative locoregional IRX-2 cytokine immunotherapy. Clones were sequenced by immunoSEQ multiplex PCR, and TCRdb holds only the in-frame ones, with some missing. The table has roughly 93,000 clones, 70% to 90% seen once. The specimen was tumor tissue, collected after IRX-2 immunotherapy. Source of these receptors: a human donor with breast cancer.

This chain connects TRBV19 to TRBJ2-1; possible D gene TRBD2, 6 bases. V was trimmed by 4 bases and J by 8 bases, leaving 15 bases between them. This CDR3 has 14 amino acids. Germline V gene lookup returns CDR1 LNHDA and CDR2 SQIVND (reference sequence). The CDR3 sequence: CASSNLASSDEQFF. In DNA, the CDR3 is TGTGCCAGTAGTAATCTAGCGTCCTCCGATGAGCAGTTCTTC. Full variable domain (rest looked up from reference TRBV19 and TRBJ2-1): DGGITQSPKYLFRKEGQNVTLSCEQNLNHDAMYWYRQDPGQGLRLIYYSQIVNDFQKGDIAEGYSVSREKKESFPLTVTSAQKNPTAFYLCASSNLASSDEQFFGPGTRLTVL.

CDR3 DNA: TGTGCCAGCTCACCGTACAGGGAACCTGGAAACACCATATATTTT. Its translation is CASSPYREPGNTIYF. The chain recombines TRBV18 with TRBJ1-3, with D maybe TRBD1 (6 bases). From germline, CDR1 is KGHSH and CDR2 LQKENI. The CDR3 contains 15 residues. The V and J ends lost 3 bases and 2 bases respectively, with 11 bases between them.

The chain joins TRBV6-8 to TRBJ2-1, with a possible D match to TRBD1 (5 bases). The CDR3 covers 14 residues. Germline CDR1 and CDR2: MNHGY and SAAAGT. Trimming shortened V by 5 bases and J by 7 bases, and 15 bases separated the two germline ends. This CDR3 reads CASSDGRVRNEQFF. CDR3 DNA sequence: TGTGCCAGCAGTGACGGCAGGGTTAGGAATGAGCAGTTCTTC.

In its sample, this clone was seen once. The rearrangement joins TRBV1 to TRBJ2-1. TRBV1 is recorded as a pseudogene. The CDR3 length is 14 residues. CDR3 in amino acids: CASSQEDQYNEQFF. CDR3 coding DNA: TGCGCCAGCAGCCAAGAGGACCAGTACAATGAGCAGTTCTTC.

The genes are TRBV2 and TRBJ1-2; a weak D match, TRBD1 (6 bases). The CDR3 is 14 residues long. Trimming cost V 4 bases and J 4 bases, with 13 bases left between them. The V gene's germline CDR1 is SNHLY and CDR2 FYNNEI. The CDR3 here is CASSVEGGGYGYTF. The CDR3 nucleotides read TGTGCCAGCAGTGTAGAGGGGGGCGGCTATGGCTACACCTTC.

This clone was counted only a few times. Different DNA sequences within this sample yield the same CDR3. CDR3 amino acids: CASSFGGSNQPQHF. In DNA, the CDR3 is TGTGCCAGCAGTTTTGGGGGGAGCAATCAGCCCCAGCATTTT. This chain uses TRBV28 with TRBJ1-5; maybe TRBD1 (5 bases). Trimming shortened V by 3 bases and J by 1 base, and 7 bases separated the two germline ends. The germline CDR1 and CDR2 sequences are MDHEN and SYDVKM. CDR3 length: 14 residues.

This rearrangement joins TRBV14 to TRBJ1-3; D call uncertain. CDR3 length: 14 amino acids. CDR1 and CDR2 from the germline V gene are SGHDN and FVKESK. Trimming removed 2 bases at V and 4 bases at J, with 9 bases between. The CDR3 nucleotides are TGTGCCAGCAGCCAACCCGGCAGGGGAAACACCATATATTTT. Translation gives CASSQPGRGNTIYF.

CDR3 residues: CASSSSSGGQETQYF. The DNA for the CDR3 is TGTGCCAGCAGTTCCTCCTCGGGGGGACAAGAGACCCAGTACTTC. The chain uses TRBV11-3 and TRBJ2-5, with 7 bases identical to TRBD2. The germline V gene encodes CDR1 SGHNT and CDR2 YENEEA. The length of the CDR3 is 15 residues. The junction had 9 bases not matched to a gene; V was cut back by 6 bases and J by 2 bases.

The rearrangement links TRBV30 to TRBJ1-1; TRBD1 aligns across 7 bases. Losses at the gene ends were 3 bases for V and 1 base for J; bases not matched to a gene: 8. The germline CDR1 and CDR2 sequences are GTSNPN and SVGIG (reference sequence). This CDR3 region has 15 residues. CDR3: CAWREMGTANTEAFF. In DNA form, the CDR3 reads TGTGCCTGGAGAGAAATGGGGACAGCGAACACTGAAGCTTTCTTT.

The chain joins TRBV19 to TRBJ1-1; TRBD1 agrees at 8 bases. CDR1 is LNHDA and CDR2 is SQIVND in the germline V gene (reference sequence). V lost 10 bases and J lost 5; bases outside the gene matches: 6. This CDR3 has 12 residues. The CDR3 DNA reads TGTGCCACTACAGACAGGGGTACTGAAGCTTTCTTT. Residues: CATTDRGTEAFF. The full variable domain, in which reference TRBV19 and TRBJ1-1 provide the parts outside the CDR3, is DGGITQSPKYLFRKEGQNVTLSCEQNLNHDAMYWYRQDPGQGLRLIYYSQIVNDFQKGDIAEGYSVSREKKESFPLTVTSAQKNPTAFYLCATTDRGTEAFFGQGTRLTVV.

The chain uses TRBV9 and TRBJ2-7; possible D gene TRBD2, 6 bases. The CDR3 runs 15 residues. CDR1 and CDR2 (germline): SGDLS, YYNGEE. Trimming stripped 5 bases from V and 4 bases from J, with 19 bases between. The CDR3 region is CASSYDIGGEYEQYF. In DNA form, the CDR3 reads TGTGCCAGCAGTTATGACATCGGGGGAGAGTACGAGCAGTACTTC.

The chain recombines TRBV7-1 with TRBJ2-7; tentative D call: TRBD2 (7 bases). TRBV7-1 is an ORF for which the function is uncertain. The CDR3 is 14 residues long. V was cut by 4 bases and J by 3 bases, with 13 bases left in between. This chain's CDR3 is CASSLGGGLYEQYF. The CDR3 bases are TGTGCCAGCAGCTTAGGGGGAGGGCTCTACGAGCAGTACTTC.

The chain is built from TRBV5-1 and TRBJ1-5; 11 bases match TRBD1. The CDR3 consists of 16 residues. Germline CDR1 is SGHRS and CDR2 is YFSETQ. Losses at the gene ends were 3 bases for V and 3 bases for J; bases not matched to a gene: 5. CDR3 sequence: CASSSGTGGNNQPQHF. CDR3 coding DNA: TGCGCCAGCAGCTCCGGGACAGGGGGAAACAATCAGCCCCAGCATTTT.

The genes are TRBV29-1 and TRBJ1-1; 8 bases align to TRBD1. The CDR3 runs to 13 residues. V lost 5 bases and J lost 1; bases outside the gene matches: 3. In germline, CDR1 is SQVTM, CDR2 ANQGSEA. The CDR3 protein is CSVPGQGNTEAFF. The CDR3 DNA reads TGCAGCGTTCCCGGACAGGGGAACACTGAAGCTTTCTTT.

The V call is TRBV28, the J call TRBJ1-2, with D uncertain. The ends were cut back, 8 bases at V and 6 bases at J, with 19 bases in the middle. Germline CDR1 is MDHEN and CDR2 is SYDVKM. The CDR3 is made up of 14 amino acids. CDR3 residues: CASEDQDWAHGYTF. In DNA, the CDR3 is TGTGCCAGCGAGGATCAGGACTGGGCTCATGGCTACACCTTC.

The chain has TRBV5-1 and TRBJ2-7; 7 bases line up with TRBD1. Germline loops: CDR1 SGHRS, CDR2 YFSETQ. The CDR3 has 16 amino acids. V trimming: 3 bases; J trimming: 0 bases; junction bases outside the gene matches: 9. The CDR3 DNA is TGCGCCAGCAGCTCAATAGGGGGCCATAGCTCCTACGAGCAGTACTTC. Translated: CASSSIGGHSSYEQYF.

V and J are TRBV6-8 and TRBJ2-1; 10 bases are a match to TRBD2. The CDR3 is 12 residues long. V was clipped by 6 bases and J by 15 bases; unmatched bases: 8. The V gene's germline CDR1 is MNHGY and CDR2 SAAAGT. CDR3 bases: TGTGCCAGCAGCCAAGCGGGGGGGCCCTGGTTCTTC. Its translation is CASSQAGGPWFF.

The gene calls are TRBV6-7 and TRBJ1-5, with D tentatively TRBD1 (5 bases). TRBV6-7 is known as an ORF, though its function is uncertain. The CDR3 is 17 residues long. V gave up 5 bases and J gave up 2 bases, with 19 bases separating them. CDR3: CASSEARVNSGNQPQHF. The CDR3 DNA follows: TGTGCCAGCAGTGAAGCCAGGGTTAATAGTGGCAATCAGCCCCAGCATTTT.

The chain employs TRBV18 and TRBJ2-2, with a possible D match to TRBD1 (5 bases). Germline CDR1 reads KGHSH; CDR2 reads LQKENI. Trimming took off 5 bases at V and 4 bases at J, with 17 bases between the two ends. This CDR3 has 16 residues. CDR3 sequence (DNA): TGTGCCAGCTCAACATTACGGACATTAGGCACCGGGGAGCTGTTTTTT. It encodes CASSTLRTLGTGELFF.

The V and J genes are TRBV19 and TRBJ1-5; D uncertain. Trimming pared 4 bases from V and 0 bases from J, leaving 10 bases between. The CDR3 totals 15 residues. Germline V gene sequence: CDR1 LNHDA, CDR2 SQIVND (reference sequence). The CDR3 DNA reads TGTGCCAGTAGTACGGGGATGTATAGCAATCAGCCCCAGCATTTT. Translated: CASSTGMYSNQPQHF.